This TCR beta chain derives from a study of T cells in Graves' hyperthyroidism and ophthalmopathy (dated by TCRdb to about 2019). Turning to the overall study: Peripheral blood samples were taken at the time of initial diagnosis, prior to any treatment. The paper reports TCR Vbeta CDR3 sequencing of approximately 140 peripheral blood samples: fewer than 50 ophthalmopathy, roughly 80 hyperthyroidism and 17 progressor patients. TCR V-J signatures able to tell the groups apart were searched for in a discovery cohort of more than 90 patients, of whom over 40 had Graves' ophthalmopathy and roughly 59 had stable Graves' hyperthyroidism. After blood sampling, hyperthyroidism patients were treated with methimazole at a starting dose of 30 mg daily, and ophthalmopathy patients were treated with high-dose intravenous methylprednisolone. The 80 to 100 discovery patients were randomly divided into training and test sets at a 7:3 ratio. In addition, the study compared T-cell repertoires in thyroid tissue and in blood from six Graves' hyperthyroidism patients. An independent validation cohort of 18 to 20 hyperthyroidism patients and roughly 16 patients who later progressed to ophthalmopathy tested prospective prediction of ophthalmopathy. General findings and caveats noted by the study authors: Sample size was not statistically predetermined, and blinding of investigators to group allocation was not performed. During validation, the model predicted progression to ophthalmopathy a median of approximately six months ahead of onset, with around 71% sensitivity and about 72% specificity. Most expanded thyroid clonotypes (frequency above 0.001) were also detected in blood, suggesting blood repertoires may reflect thyroid immune responses. Ophthalmopathy was separated from stable hyperthyroidism by a 13 V-J signature model, with around 90% sensitivity and approximately 81% specificity obtained in cross-validation and 80%/75% obtained in testing.

The TCR beta CDR3 regions were amplified from the RNA transcripts. For the first round of RT-PCR on the TCR CDR3, the HTBI primer set was used together with the Qiagen OneStep RT-PCR kit. The libraries were constructed in a second round of multiplex PCR and then size-selected and purified. Sequencing of the libraries was done on an Illumina HiSeq2000 using paired-end 100 bp reads. For the original study's pipeline: SOAPnuke was used to process the raw data, with reads discarded if the reads contained adapters or uncalled bases, had a mean Phred below 15, or lacked an exact constant-primer or identifier match. COPE v1.2.5 was used to merge high-quality paired reads, and clonotypes were defined as unique nucleotide sequences. MiTCR v1.1 was used to align clonotypes to the IMGT TRBV, TRBD and TRBJ reference segments. The analysis included only V-J combinations with a frequency above 0.0001, which together covered roughly 99% of the repertoires. A TCS score was defined as the ratio of F50 (clonal expansion) to E x V (chaos), with BLOSUM62-based TCRdist applied between CDR3 peptides within each V-J. Welch's t-statistics and random forest reduced fewer than 600 V-J features to fewer than 15, which were used in a naive Bayes classifier (R e1071). Using fastp at Q25 and MiXCR, TCRdb reprocessed the public reads and kept productive beta chains. Rows are unified per CDR3 protein, each entry keeping the most common DNA and genes. What appears here as the V and J calls and clone size reflects TCRdb's work, not the paper's. In all, the sample holds fewer than 450,000 distinct CDR3 sequences, and approximately 18% of those were seen once. The ten largest clones add up to approximately 30% of the sample.

Trimming costs V 6 bases and J 10 bases, and their ends lie 19 bases apart. From the germline V gene (reference sequence), CDR1 is SEHNR and CDR2 is FQNEAQ. From the cysteine up to the phenylalanine, the CDR3 has a length of 14 residues. The only DNA kept is the CDR3, 42 bases in frame from the first base. This clonotype showed up many times. This clone's antigen is unknown. Qualities for individual bases were not recorded, and no much larger clone is one base off. Hyperthyroidism patients were newly diagnosed, had a disease duration of under 2 months, and were aged 18 to 65 years. The study excluded patients with uncontrolled infections, other autoimmune diseases, pregnancy or lactation. Diagnoses were established on the basis of clinical symptoms, serum thyroxine and TRAb, thyroid ultrasound, and orbital computed tomography. For progressor patients, blood was drawn at the first diagnosis of hyperthyroidism, before any ophthalmopathy symptoms had appeared. Ficoll-Paque density gradient centrifugation was used to isolate PBMCs from about 10 ml of fresh peripheral blood. Patients classed as progressors first received a Graves' hyperthyroidism diagnosis and then went on to develop ophthalmopathy during follow-up. Total RNA was extracted with Trizol reagent, and quality was checked on an Agilent 2100 Bioanalyzer.

What was sequenced was blood. The source of this sequence is a woman aged 25-40 years with Graves' hyperthyroidism that later progressed to Graves' ophthalmopathy. Here the chain combines TRBV7-9 and TRBJ2-1; the D gene is possibly TRBD1, with 6 bases matching. Here is the DNA: TGTGCCAGCAGGCCAGGGGCTTTATTTTCGGAGCAGTTCTTC. This encodes CASRPGALFSEQFF.